This TCR beta chain was obtained from a study of human T cells and chemical hapten exposure. Study as a whole: TCR yield per sample varied, mainly due to pooled library volumes.

This clonotype was seen at least ten times. Its antigen is as yet unknown. The CDR3 covers 15 residues. Trimming removed 5 bases from V and 2 bases from J, with 15 bases in between. Sample time point: patch test 2, 6 weeks after DPC sensitization. The treatment denotes: therapeutic diphenylcyclopropenone sensitization with weekly scalp DPC. Study-wide findings and caveats: TCRs whose frequency exceeded 1 in 1000 remained the same following DPC sensitization.

TCRdb re-called the RACE reads with MiXCR, one entry per CDR3 protein. The sample includes approximately 95,000 distinct CDR3 sequences, approximately 10% of them seen just once. Material: whole blood, obtained in connection with sensitization to the hapten diphenylcyclopropenone (DPC). The chain is built from TRBV12-3 or TRBV12-4 and TRBJ2-5, with D tentatively TRBD1 or TRBD2 (5 bases each). The TCR comes from a woman aged 40 to 55 with alopecia areata. Some clones in this sample may be carry-over from other donors' samples. CDR3 nucleotide sequence: TGTGCCAGCAGTACTAGAGAGGGGTTACAAGAGACCCAGTACTTC. It specifies CASSTREGLQETQYF.